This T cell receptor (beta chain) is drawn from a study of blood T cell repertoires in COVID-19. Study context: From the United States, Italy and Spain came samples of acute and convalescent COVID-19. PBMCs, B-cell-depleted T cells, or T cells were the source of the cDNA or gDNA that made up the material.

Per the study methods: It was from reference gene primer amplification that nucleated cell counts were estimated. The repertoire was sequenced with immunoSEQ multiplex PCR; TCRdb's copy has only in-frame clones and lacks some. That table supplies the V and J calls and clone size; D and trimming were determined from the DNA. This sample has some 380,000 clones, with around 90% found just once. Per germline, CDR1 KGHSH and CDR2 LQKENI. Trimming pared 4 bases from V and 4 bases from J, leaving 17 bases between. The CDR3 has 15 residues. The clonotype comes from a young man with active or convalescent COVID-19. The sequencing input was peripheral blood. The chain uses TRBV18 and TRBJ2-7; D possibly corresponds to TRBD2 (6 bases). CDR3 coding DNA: TGTGCCAGCTCACTGGTTGGGGGGATTCAATACGAGCAGTACTTC. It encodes CASSLVGGIQYEQYF.